Described below is a single TCR beta chain sequence and its context. How the authors handled the data: The authors estimated nucleated cell counts from reference gene primer amplification. The data were produced by immunoSEQ multiplex PCR, yet TCRdb's version contains in-frame clones alone and is incomplete. D and trimming were read from the DNA, whereas the V and J calls and clone size are those reported in that table. The sample has fewer than 250,000 clones, around 80% seen once. CDR1 LGHNA and CDR2 YNFKEQ come from the germline V gene. The V end was cut by 0 bases, the J end by 3 bases, with 6 bases between. This CDR3 is 13 amino acids long. The data belong to a study of blood T cell repertoires in COVID-19. The overall study: COVID-19 samples, acute and convalescent, were from the United States, Italy and Spain. PBMCs, B-cell-depleted T cells, or T cells provided the cDNA or gDNA that made up the material.

This clonotype was sampled from a man in his fifties or sixties with acute or convalescent COVID-19. This chain uses TRBV4-2 with TRBJ2-7; TRBD2 might be the D (5 bases). What was sequenced was peripheral blood. The CDR3 reads CASSQERGYEQYF. The DNA of the CDR3 is TGTGCCAGCAGCCAAGAACGGGGCTACGAGCAGTACTTC.